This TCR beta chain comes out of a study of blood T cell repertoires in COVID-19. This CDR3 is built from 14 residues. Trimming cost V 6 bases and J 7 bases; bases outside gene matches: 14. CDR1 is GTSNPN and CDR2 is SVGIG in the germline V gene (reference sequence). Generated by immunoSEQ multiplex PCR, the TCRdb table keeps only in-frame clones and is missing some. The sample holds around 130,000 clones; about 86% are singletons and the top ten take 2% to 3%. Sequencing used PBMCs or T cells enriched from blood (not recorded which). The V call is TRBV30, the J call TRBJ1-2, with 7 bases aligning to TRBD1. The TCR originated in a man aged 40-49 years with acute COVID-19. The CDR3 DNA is TGTGCCTGTGCCCCCGTTCAGGGGGTTAGTGGCTACACCTTC. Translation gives CACAPVQGVSGYTF.